The rows below give T cell receptor beta chains drawn from one sample of a study of cytomegalovirus exposure and HLA in healthy donors. Repertoires were generated with immunoSEQ multiplex PCR, while TCRdb's copy carries only in-frame clones and drops some. The sample contains approximately 120,000 clones, approximately 95% of which appear only once. The sequenced sample consisted of PBMCs. These receptors were collected from a man aged 18-30 years in good health and CMV-seronegative. CDR3s include the opening cysteine and the closing phenylalanine or tryptophan. D genes are given only for firm matches. Not every row has a clone size; where given, it reads once, few, many or a size class.

clone size	V gene	D gene	J gene	CDR3 DNA	CDR3 protein
.	TRBV19	TRBD1	TRBJ2-7	TGTGCCAGTAGTATACACGGACAGGGTTCGGATGAGCAGTACTTC	CASSIHGQGSDEQYF
.	TRBV13	TRBD1	TRBJ1-3	TGTGCCAGCAGCATCGGGGACAGCCGGAGGAACACCATATATTTT	CASSIGDSRRNTIYF
.	TRBV28	TRBD1	TRBJ2-1	TGTGCCAGCTTGAGGGCCGGGACAGGGGCTTGGAATGAGCAGTTCTTC	CASLRAGTGAWNEQFF
once	TRBV6-5	TRBD2	TRBJ2-1	TGTGCCAGCAGTTACTCAGGTAGCGGGAGCTACAATGAGCAGTTCTTC	CASSYSGSGSYNEQFF
.	TRBV6-6	.	TRBJ2-1	TGTGCCAGCAGCTACCAAGCAGGAAATGAGCAGTTCTTC	CASSYQAGNEQFF
.	TRBV5-6	.	TRBJ1-2	TGTGCCAGCAGCGGACTGATAAACAGAGATGGCTACACCTTC	CASSGLINRDGYTF
.	TRBV28	.	TRBJ1-2	TGTGCCAGCAGCCCTCCGGGGGGGTCCTTTTCTTATGGCTACACCTTC	CASSPPGGSFSYGYTF
once	TRBV28	TRBD2	TRBJ2-5	TGTGCCAGCTCATTCACTAGCGGGAACCAAGAGACCCAGTACTTC	CASSFTSGNQETQYF
.	TRBV5-1	TRBD1	TRBJ1-1	TGCGCCAGCAGCTTTTCGCCAGGGGGCGTGAACACTGAAGCTTTCTTT	CASSFSPGGVNTEAFF
.	TRBV9	.	TRBJ1-1	TGTGCCAGCAGCGTAGCTACGAACGATGGGGGCTCTGGGGCATTCGAAGCTTTCTTT	CASSVATNDGGSGAFEAFF
.	TRBV27	TRBD2	TRBJ2-7	TGTGCCAGCAGTTGGGGGGTAGCGGGAGGGCCCTACGAGCAGTACTTC	CASSWGVAGGPYEQYF
.	TRBV9	.	TRBJ1-1	TGTGCCAGCAGGCGGTTGAACACTGAAGCTTTCTTT	CASRRLNTEAFF
once	TRBV4-3	TRBD1	TRBJ1-1	TGCGCCAGCAGCCAAGAAGGGACAGTTCCTGAAGCTTTCTTT	CASSQEGTVPEAFF
once	TRBV25-1	.	TRBJ1-5	TGTGCCAGCAGTGGAACAGGGAGCAATCAGCCCCAGCATTTT	CASSGTGSNQPQHF
.	TRBV28	.	TRBJ1-2	TGTGCCAGCAGTCTCACCCCAGACTTGGGTGGCTACACCTTC	CASSLTPDLGGYTF
.	TRBV4-3	.	TRBJ2-2	TGCGCCAGCAGCCCTGGGCTAGCCGGAACCGGGGAGCTGTTTTTT	CASSPGLAGTGELFF
.	TRBV6-5	TRBD1	TRBJ1-1	TGTGCCAGCAGTGACACAGGGGTGAACACTGAAGCTTTCTTT	CASSDTGVNTEAFF
.	TRBV9	.	TRBJ1-1	TGTGCCAGCAGCGTAGATTCGGGGGACACTGAAGCTTTCTTT	CASSVDSGDTEAFF
.	TRBV5-6	TRBD1	TRBJ2-7	TGTGCCAGCAGCCCATATCCGGGACAGGGCTACGAGCAGTACTTC	CASSPYPGQGYEQYF
.	TRBV6-6	TRBD1	TRBJ1-2	TGTGCCAGCAGTTTGACAGGGGGGGATGGCTACACCTTC	CASSLTGGDGYTF
.	TRBV30	TRBD1	TRBJ1-3	TGTGCCACCCGGACAGGGCCTAACTCTGGAAACACCATATATTTT	CATRTGPNSGNTIYF
.	TRBV27	TRBD2	TRBJ2-2	TGTGCCAGCAGTCTTATGGGGCTAGCGGGAGATGGGGGGGCGCCCGGGGAGCTGTTTTTT	CASSLMGLAGDGGAPGELFF
.	TRBV6-6	.	TRBJ2-7	TGTGCCAGCAGCCGGGAGTTCTACGAGCAGTACTTC	CASSREFYEQYF
.	TRBV28	.	TRBJ1-2	TGTGCCAGCAGTTTTCGGAGGCTCGGCTACACCTTC	CASSFRRLGYTF
.	TRBV6-5	.	TRBJ1-1	TGTGCCAGCAGTTGGGTGACAGGCGCGAACACTGAAGCTTTCTTT	CASSWVTGANTEAFF
.	TRBV27	TRBD1	TRBJ2-7	TGTGCCAGCAGGGAACCGGGACAGGGCTCCTACGAGCAGTACTTC	CASREPGQGSYEQYF
.	TRBV5-3	TRBD2	TRBJ2-5	TGTGCCAGAAGCCCCGGGACTAGCGGGAGGTCTTCCCAAGAGACCCAGTACTTC	CARSPGTSGRSSQETQYF
.	TRBV19	.	TRBJ1-2	TGTGCCAGTATTGCAGGGACTAACTATGGCTACACCTTC	CASIAGTNYGYTF
once	TRBV5-8	.	TRBJ1-5	TGTGCCAGCGGGAGAGGGCAGCCCCAGCATTTT	CASGRGQPQHF
.	TRBV15	TRBD2	TRBJ2-5	TGTGCCACCAGCAGCGAAGGACTAGCGGGAGTGAAGACCCAGTACTTC	CATSSEGLAGVKTQYF
.	TRBV7-3	TRBD1	TRBJ2-7	TGTGCCAGCAGCTTAAATTGGGGACAGGGCTACGAGCAGTACTTC	CASSLNWGQGYEQYF